Listed here are 2 T cell receptor beta chains from one sample, sequenced in a study of blood T cells in healthy people across ages. A second PCR, run for about 7 to 11 cycles, used a sample-barcoded 5' primer plus a J-beta primer mix. A single record per CDR3 protein comes from TCRdb applying MiXCR to the 5' RACE reads. Here the sample spans about 1.7 million distinct CDR3 sequences, about 28% being singletons. The sequenced sample was blood. Receptors originate from a woman aged 25 to 39 in good health.

V usage is TRBV15 and J usage is TRBJ2-7, with 7 bases that match TRBD2. Trimming at V came to 0 bases and at J to 5 bases, leaving 16 bases not matched to a gene. CDR3 length equals 18 residues. Germline CDR1 reads LNHNV; CDR2 reads YYDKDF (reference sequence). As DNA, the CDR3 is TGTGCCACCAGCAGAGATAAATCCTTCCTAGCGGAGGAGGACGAGCAGTACTTC. The encoded protein is CATSRDKSFLAEEDEQYF.

The chain couples TRBV27 to TRBJ2-7; 7 nucleotides match TRBD2. The germline gives CDR1 MNHEY, CDR2 SMNVEV (reference sequence). This CDR3 region has 14 residues. V gave up 5 bases and J gave up 2 bases; unmatched junction bases: 6. The CDR3 here is CASSRAGVTYEQYF. CDR3 bases: TGTGCCAGCAGTAGGGCGGGGGTAACCTACGAGCAGTACTTC.